Below, 31 T cell receptor beta chains from the same sample are listed, as sequenced in a study of Ad26.COV2.S vaccination and SARS-CoV-2 variants (dated by TCRdb to the early 2020s). In the paper's terms, the treatment or condition label means: some 19 received Ad26.COV2.S at low or high dose, single or two shots; several received placebo; per-sample allocation not given. For vaccine and placebo recipients, the sequenced repertoires came from samples collected on day 63 after the first injection. The library was made by the immunoSEQ multiplex PCR assay. The clones in this table, taken by TCRdb from immuneACCESS, are in-frame only. Not every clone is retained; where verified, under half of the shortfall comes from an unresolved V gene, and the cause of the rest is unknown. In this sample the table shows about 350,000 clones, about 89% of which occur a single time. The top ten clones comprise approximately 5% of the sample.

Source: peripheral blood, taken in a trial of Ad26.COV2.S vaccine versus placebo. Receptors were obtained from a person between 18 and 59 years old who received the Ad26.COV2.S COVID-19 vaccine or a placebo.

J is TRBJ1-5 and V is TRBV12-3 or TRBV12-4; D not certain. The CDR3 consists of 13 residues. The ends were cut back, 6 bases at V and 4 bases at J, with 10 bases in the middle. CDR3 in DNA: TGTGCCAGCAGCCCAGACACGAATCAGCCCCAGCATTTT. Its translation is CASSPDTNQPQHF.

The chain is built from TRBV27 and TRBJ2-3; D remains unclear. The CDR3 length is 18 residues. Germline CDR1 reads MNHEY; CDR2 reads SMNVEV (reference sequence). V lost 5 bases, J lost 4 bases, and 25 bases lay in between. The CDR3 DNA reads as TGTGCCAGCAGTCCACCGGGCGTGCCTCTTGGGTGGGCAGATACGCAGTATTTT. Translating it yields CASSPPGVPLGWADTQYF.

The V gene is TRBV5-1, the J gene TRBJ1-2; D not certain. V was shortened by 0 bases and J by 0 bases, with 9 bases between the two germline ends. CDR1 is SGHRS, CDR2 YFSETQ, per germline. CDR3 length: 15 residues. The CDR3 bases are TGCGCCAGCAGCTTGGCAGGTCCCTCTAACTATGGCTACACCTTC. This encodes CASSLAGPSNYGYTF.

This clone has a single count. The V and J genes are TRBV9 and TRBJ1-6; TRBD1 is a possible D gene (5 bases). The germline V gene encodes CDR1 SGDLS and CDR2 YYNGEE. The CDR3 extends over 14 amino acids. With 6 bases removed from V and 7 bases from J, the gap between germline ends came to 14 bases. CDR3 region: CASNGGTENSPLHF. In DNA, the CDR3 is TGTGCCAGCAACGGGGGGACTGAGAATTCACCCCTCCACTTT.

V is TRBV2 and J is TRBJ1-5, with D perhaps TRBD1 (6 bases). The germline V and J ends were trimmed by 7 bases and 4 bases, with 17 bases remaining between them. The CDR3 covers 15 residues. CDR1 SNHLY and CDR2 FYNNEI come from the germline V gene. The CDR3 sequence: CASTGRTVVNQPQHF. The DNA for the CDR3 is TGTGCCAGCACCGGACGGACAGTCGTAAATCAGCCCCAGCATTTT.

V and J are TRBV7-9 and TRBJ2-7; D might be TRBD1 (5 bases). The length of the CDR3 is 14 residues. V was cut by 5 bases and J by 3 bases, with 14 bases left in between. Per the germline V gene, CDR1 is SEHNR and CDR2 is FQNEAQ (reference sequence). CDR3 DNA: TGTGCCAGCAGCCCATCCCTTGACAGCTACGAGCAGTACTTC. It translates to CASSPSLDSYEQYF.

This clone was detected only once. The chain links TRBV20-1 to TRBJ2-7, with 10 bases that match TRBD2. This CDR3 contains 17 residues. CDR1 is DFQATT, CDR2 SNEGSKA, per germline (reference sequence). The ends lost 3 bases at V and 4 bases at J; junction bases unmatched: 15. The CDR3 loop is CSASRVRASGRDYEQYF. The CDR3 DNA follows: TGCAGTGCTAGTCGAGTAAGGGCCAGCGGGAGGGATTACGAGCAGTACTTC.

This clone was seen more than once but under ten times. This chain links TRBV7-9 with TRBJ2-3; no firm D call. V was cut by 3 bases and J by 0 bases, with 10 bases left in between. The germline V gene has CDR1 SEHNR and CDR2 FQNEAQ (reference sequence). This CDR3 region has 15 residues. This CDR3 is CASSFGYKSTDTQYF. CDR3 in DNA: TGTGCCAGCAGCTTTGGGTACAAAAGCACAGATACGCAGTATTTT.

This clone was observed a single time. The chain joins TRBV5-1 to TRBJ2-6, with TRBD1 matching 7 bases. V shed 4 bases, J shed 0 bases, and the junction held 7 bases outside the gene matches. The CDR3 length is 17 residues. Germline assignment: CDR1 SGHRS and CDR2 YFSETQ. CDR3 region: CASSPWAGGSGANVLTF. In nucleotides, the CDR3 is TGCGCCAGCAGCCCTTGGGCAGGGGGCTCTGGGGCCAACGTCCTGACTTTC. The full variable domain, completed using reference TRBV5-1 and TRBJ2-6, is KAGVTQTPRYLIKTRGQQVTLSCSPISGHRSVSWYQQTPGQGLQFLFEYFSETQRNKGNFPGRFSGRQFSNSRSEMNVSTLELGDSALYLCASSPWAGGSGANVLTFGAGSRLTVL.

The chain joins TRBV18 to TRBJ1-1; TRBD1 aligns across 9 bases. The V segment lost 4 bases and the J segment 5 bases; nucleotides outside the gene matches: 8. Germline V gene data show CDR1 as KGHSH and CDR2 as LQKENI. The CDR3 is made up of 15 amino acids. Written as DNA, the CDR3 is TGTGCCAGCTCACTAGACGGACAGGGGAGGACTGAAGCTTTCTTT. It codes for CASSLDGQGRTEAFF.

The V call is TRBV12-3 or TRBV12-4, the J call TRBJ2-3; D is possibly TRBD2 (5 bases). V was clipped by 2 bases and J by 5 bases, with 8 bases between them. CDR3 size: 13 residues. In DNA form, the CDR3 reads TGTGCCAGCAGTTTAAGCGAGGGAGATACGCAGTATTTT. Protein product: CASSLSEGDTQYF.

The V call is TRBV5-1, the J call TRBJ2-1; weak D call: TRBD1 (6 bases). The CDR3 has 14 amino acids. The V end was cut by 2 bases, the J end by 9 bases, with 15 bases between. The germline CDR1 and CDR2 sequences are SGHRS and YFSETQ. The CDR3 is CASSLAQGVSEQFF. In nucleotides, the CDR3 is TGCGCCAGCAGCTTAGCACAGGGTGTGAGTGAGCAGTTCTTC.

The rearrangement joins TRBV7-9 to TRBJ2-1, with TRBD1 identical over 10 bases. V was pared by 0 bases and J by 3 bases, with 2 bases of the junction left unmatched. The CDR3 is made up of 16 amino acids. CDR1 and CDR2 from the germline V gene are SEHNR and FQNEAQ (reference sequence). As DNA, the CDR3 is TGTGCCAGCAGCTTAGCCGGGACAGGGGACTACAATGAGCAGTTCTTC. This gives the protein CASSLAGTGDYNEQFF.

The V call is TRBV28, the J call TRBJ2-5; D is unresolved. V was trimmed by 1 base and J by 5 bases, leaving 2 bases between them. The CDR3 is 11 amino acids. Germline V CDR1 and CDR2: MDHEN, SYDVKM. CDR3 coding DNA: TGTGCCAGCAGTTTATCTGAGACCCAGTACTTC. Protein product: CASSLSETQYF.

The chain is built from TRBV3-1 (or the pseudogene TRBV3-2) and TRBJ2-5, with a weak D call TRBD1 (6 bases). The CDR3 runs 14 residues. CDR1 LGHDT and CDR2 YNNKEL come from the germline V gene (reference sequence). V lost 0 bases and J 5 bases, leaving 10 bases between the germline ends. The CDR3 reads CASSQDTGTETQYF. The CDR3 DNA follows: TGTGCCAGCAGCCAAGACACAGGGACGGAGACCCAGTACTTC.

The chain joins TRBV7-2 to TRBJ1-1; the D gene is possibly TRBD1 (5 bases). The CDR3 sequence is 13 residues long. Trimming cost V 3 bases and J 5 bases, with 10 bases left between them. Per germline, CDR1 SGHTA and CDR2 FQGNSA. Written as DNA, the CDR3 is TGTGCCAGCAGCTTCAGGGAGGGGACTGAAGCTTTCTTT. Translating gives CASSFREGTEAFF.

This rearrangement joins TRBV28 to TRBJ2-2; no clear D gene. Germline CDR1 and CDR2: MDHEN and SYDVKM. V was pared by 6 bases and J by 7 bases, with 15 bases between. The CDR3 is 14 amino acids. The CDR3 sequence is CASSKKGLDGELFF. The CDR3 DNA follows: TGTGCCAGCAGCAAGAAGGGCCTCGACGGGGAGCTGTTTTTT.

This clone was detected a few times. The CDR3: CASSPHLTGAYGYTF. The CDR3 nucleotides are TGTGCCAGCAGCCCCCACTTGACAGGGGCCTATGGCTACACCTTC. This rearrangement joins TRBV7-2 to TRBJ1-2; 8 positions match TRBD1. Trimming at V came to 5 bases and at J to 4 bases, leaving 9 bases not matched to a gene. There are 15 residues in the CDR3. Looked up from germline, CDR1 is SGHTA and CDR2 is FQGNSA.

The chain carries TRBV29-1 and TRBJ2-6, with D hard to call. The length of the CDR3 is 13 residues. V lost 6 bases and J 0 bases, leaving 6 bases between the germline ends. Germline V gives CDR1 SQVTM, CDR2 ANQGSEA. CDR3 protein: CSVKISGANVLTF. The CDR3 DNA is TGCAGCGTCAAGATCTCTGGGGCCAACGTCCTGACTTTC.

This clone showed up just once. This sequence joins TRBV6-2 or TRBV6-3 and TRBJ1-5; unclear D gene. CDR1 and CDR2 from the germline V gene are MNHEY and SVGEGT. The ends were cut back, 0 bases at V and 4 bases at J, with 7 bases in the middle. This CDR3 has 14 amino acids. In nucleotides, the CDR3 is TGTGCCAGCAGTTACTCGAGACGGAATCAGCCCCAGCATTTT. Its translation: CASSYSRRNQPQHF.

The chain employs TRBV14 and TRBJ1-2, with D unresolved. V gave up 0 bases and J gave up 1 base, with 15 bases separating them. Germline V CDR1 and CDR2: SGHDN, FVKESK. The CDR3 has 17 residues. CDR3 amino acids: CASSQDTLGTVNYGYTF. The CDR3 DNA reads TGTGCCAGCAGCCAAGATACCCTGGGAACAGTTAACTATGGCTACACCTTC.

The chain carries TRBV7-8 and TRBJ1-1; TRBD1 aligns across 9 bases. J was trimmed by 1 base and V by 3 bases; bases with no gene match: 3. This CDR3 is 15 amino acids long. Per the germline V gene, CDR1 is SGHVS and CDR2 is FQNEAQ. CDR3 residues: CASSLDRGQNTEAFF. The CDR3 DNA follows: TGTGCCAGCAGCTTGGACAGGGGACAGAACACTGAAGCTTTCTTT.

V is TRBV11-2 and J is TRBJ2-5; D possibly corresponds to TRBD2 (5 bases). The CDR3 has 15 amino acids. Trimming removed 3 bases at V and 5 bases at J, with 16 bases between. In germline, CDR1 is SGHAT, CDR2 FQNNGV. CDR3 amino acids: CASSLGGFLRETQYF. CDR3 sequence (DNA): TGTGCCAGCAGCTTGGGCGGGTTTCTTCGGGAGACCCAGTACTTC.

This clone showed up just a few times. The rearrangement links TRBV25-1 to TRBJ1-4; perhaps TRBD1 as D (6 bases). Trimming took 1 base from V and 3 from J, leaving 9 bases between them. From germline, CDR1 is MGHDK and CDR2 SYGVNS. The length of the CDR3 is 15 residues. The CDR3 nucleotides are TGTGCCAGCAGTGAATCCAGGGGAGCTAATGAAAAACTGTTTTTT. Its protein is CASSESRGANEKLFF.

Turning to this clone: One junction end disagrees with the germline gene, perhaps due to a read error. The gene calls are TRBV11-1 and TRBJ2-2; 16 bases fit TRBD2. Germline CDR1 SGHAT, CDR2 FQDESV (reference sequence). The CDR3 runs to 16 residues. This CDR3 reads CASSWGLAGGAGELFF. CDR3 DNA: TGTGCCAGCAGCTGGGGACTAGCGGGAGGGGCCGGAGAGCTGTTTTTT.

The CDR3 loop is CASSEEARVGTEAFF. For the CDR3, the DNA is TGTGCCAGCAGTGAAGAGGCCAGGGTGGGAACTGAAGCTTTCTTT. The chain is built from TRBV2 and TRBJ1-1; a weak D match, TRBD1 (5 bases). The length of the CDR3 is 15 residues. Trimming cost V 1 base and J 5 bases, with 14 bases left between them. Germline-derived CDR1 and CDR2 are SNHLY and FYNNEI.

The chain couples TRBV19 to TRBJ2-1; TRBD2 matches at 8 bases. V dropped 10 bases and J dropped 8; count of bases not matched to a gene: 4. Germline V gene data show CDR1 as LNHDA and CDR2 as SQIVND (reference sequence). CDR3 size: 11 residues. The CDR3 nucleotides are TGTGCCACCGGGGGGGGATATGAGCAGTTCTTC. The encoded protein is CATGGGYEQFF.

V gene TRBV2 combines with J gene TRBJ1-2; no definite D call. The CDR3 extends over 12 amino acids. The V and J ends lost 2 bases and 4 bases respectively, with 5 bases between them. In germline, CDR1 is SNHLY, CDR2 FYNNEI. CDR3 region: CASSEWPYGYTF. The CDR3 nucleotides are TGTGCCAGCAGTGAATGGCCCTATGGCTACACCTTC.

This clone was picked up one time. The chain couples TRBV27 to TRBJ2-5; tentatively, D is TRBD1 (5 bases). Trimming removed 6 bases at V and 5 bases at J, with 19 bases between. Germline CDR1 MNHEY, CDR2 SMNVEV (reference sequence). This CDR3 contains 15 residues. CDR3 sequence reads: CASRGLGDLSETQYF. The CDR3 DNA is TGTGCCAGCAGGGGGTTAGGGGATTTGAGTGAGACCCAGTACTTC.

The chain combines TRBV12-5 with TRBJ2-3; D is unclear. Germline CDR1 LGHNT, CDR2 FRNRAP. The length of the CDR3 is 19 residues. Deletions cut 1 base from V and 2 bases from J, with 22 bases between. Here the CDR3 reads CASGLAEGYERLITDTQYF. As DNA, the CDR3 is TGTGCTAGTGGTTTGGCCGAAGGGTACGAGCGACTGATCACAGATACGCAGTATTTT. Full variable domain (rest looked up from reference TRBV12-5 and TRBJ2-3): DARVTQTPRHKVTEMGQEVTMRCQPILGHNTVFWYRQTMMQGLELLAYFRNRAPLDDSGMPKDRFSAEMPDATLATLKIQPSEPRDSAVYFCASGLAEGYERLITDTQYFGPGTRLTVL.

This clone appeared once. The V and J genes are TRBV7-9 and TRBJ1-1; D might be TRBD1 (6 bases). V was clipped by 7 bases and J by 0 bases, with 12 bases between them. Looked up from germline, CDR1 is SEHNR and CDR2 is FQNEAQ (reference sequence). The CDR3 runs 14 residues. CDR3 sequence reads: CASTRGPMNTEAFF. CDR3 in DNA: TGTGCCAGCACCCGGGGGCCCATGAACACTGAAGCTTTCTTT.